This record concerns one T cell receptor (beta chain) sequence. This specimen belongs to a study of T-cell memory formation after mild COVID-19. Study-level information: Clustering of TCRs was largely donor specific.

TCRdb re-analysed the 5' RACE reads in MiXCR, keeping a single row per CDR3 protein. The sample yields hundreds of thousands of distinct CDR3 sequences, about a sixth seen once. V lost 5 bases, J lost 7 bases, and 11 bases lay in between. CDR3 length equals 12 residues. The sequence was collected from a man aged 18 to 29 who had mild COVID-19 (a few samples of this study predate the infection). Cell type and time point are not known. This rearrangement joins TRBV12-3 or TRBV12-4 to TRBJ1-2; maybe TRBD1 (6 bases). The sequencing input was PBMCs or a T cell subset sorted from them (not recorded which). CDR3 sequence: CASSRGEGGYTF. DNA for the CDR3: TGTGCCAGCAGTAGGGGGGAGGGTGGCTACACCTTC.